This T cell receptor (beta chain) was sequenced for a study of post-analysis software for immune sequencing data. On this clonotype: The antigen is not known.

Unique molecular identifiers tagged the TCR beta cDNA libraries. TCRdb re-analysed the PCR reads in MiXCR, keeping a single row per CDR3 protein. In the table there are over 700,000 distinct CDR3 sequences, roughly 30% of which are singletons. Study results and limitations: Patients carried roughly 5 TRBV segments more frequently than controls did, and TRBV5-6, TRBV5-1 and TRBV20-1 were among them.

V lost 6 bases and J lost 8; bases outside the gene matches: 7. This CDR3 has 13 amino acids. CDR1 and CDR2 (germline): SNHLY, FYNNEI. V and J are TRBV2 and TRBJ1-1, with 9 nucleotides matching TRBD1. This TCR derives from a girl aged 5-17 years with multiple sclerosis. The sequenced sample consisted of blood. Here the CDR3 reads CASSVQGAAEAFF. CDR3 coding DNA: TGTGCCAGCAGCGTACAGGGGGCAGCGGAAGCTTTCTTT.